The clone carrying this TCR beta chain was recorded many times. Its target is unknown. Amplification targeted TCR beta CDR3 regions from RNA transcripts. HTBI primers were used for first-round RT-PCR of the TCR CDR3. TCRdb redid the calling of the multiplex PCR reads with MiXCR, one entry per CDR3 protein. The sample lists about 600,000 distinct CDR3 sequences, about a sixth occurring once. Duration under 3 months, a NOSPECS grade of at least 4, and a Clinical Activity Score of at least 3 characterized the ophthalmopathy patients. This CDR3 is built from 13 residues. V lost 2 bases and J 0 bases, leaving 7 bases between the germline ends. Germline-derived CDR1 and CDR2 are DFQATT and SNEGSKA (reference sequence). This sample is part of a study of T cells in Graves' hyperthyroidism and ophthalmopathy. The study, taken as a whole, reports: Blood also held most thyroid clonotypes expanded beyond 0.001.

The receptor was isolated from a middle-aged woman with Graves' ophthalmopathy. Specimen: blood. J is TRBJ2-5 and V is TRBV20-1, with a weak D call TRBD2 (5 bases). This CDR3 reads CSARPDYQETQYF. The CDR3 nucleotides read TGCAGTGCTAGACCGGACTACCAAGAGACCCAGTACTTC.